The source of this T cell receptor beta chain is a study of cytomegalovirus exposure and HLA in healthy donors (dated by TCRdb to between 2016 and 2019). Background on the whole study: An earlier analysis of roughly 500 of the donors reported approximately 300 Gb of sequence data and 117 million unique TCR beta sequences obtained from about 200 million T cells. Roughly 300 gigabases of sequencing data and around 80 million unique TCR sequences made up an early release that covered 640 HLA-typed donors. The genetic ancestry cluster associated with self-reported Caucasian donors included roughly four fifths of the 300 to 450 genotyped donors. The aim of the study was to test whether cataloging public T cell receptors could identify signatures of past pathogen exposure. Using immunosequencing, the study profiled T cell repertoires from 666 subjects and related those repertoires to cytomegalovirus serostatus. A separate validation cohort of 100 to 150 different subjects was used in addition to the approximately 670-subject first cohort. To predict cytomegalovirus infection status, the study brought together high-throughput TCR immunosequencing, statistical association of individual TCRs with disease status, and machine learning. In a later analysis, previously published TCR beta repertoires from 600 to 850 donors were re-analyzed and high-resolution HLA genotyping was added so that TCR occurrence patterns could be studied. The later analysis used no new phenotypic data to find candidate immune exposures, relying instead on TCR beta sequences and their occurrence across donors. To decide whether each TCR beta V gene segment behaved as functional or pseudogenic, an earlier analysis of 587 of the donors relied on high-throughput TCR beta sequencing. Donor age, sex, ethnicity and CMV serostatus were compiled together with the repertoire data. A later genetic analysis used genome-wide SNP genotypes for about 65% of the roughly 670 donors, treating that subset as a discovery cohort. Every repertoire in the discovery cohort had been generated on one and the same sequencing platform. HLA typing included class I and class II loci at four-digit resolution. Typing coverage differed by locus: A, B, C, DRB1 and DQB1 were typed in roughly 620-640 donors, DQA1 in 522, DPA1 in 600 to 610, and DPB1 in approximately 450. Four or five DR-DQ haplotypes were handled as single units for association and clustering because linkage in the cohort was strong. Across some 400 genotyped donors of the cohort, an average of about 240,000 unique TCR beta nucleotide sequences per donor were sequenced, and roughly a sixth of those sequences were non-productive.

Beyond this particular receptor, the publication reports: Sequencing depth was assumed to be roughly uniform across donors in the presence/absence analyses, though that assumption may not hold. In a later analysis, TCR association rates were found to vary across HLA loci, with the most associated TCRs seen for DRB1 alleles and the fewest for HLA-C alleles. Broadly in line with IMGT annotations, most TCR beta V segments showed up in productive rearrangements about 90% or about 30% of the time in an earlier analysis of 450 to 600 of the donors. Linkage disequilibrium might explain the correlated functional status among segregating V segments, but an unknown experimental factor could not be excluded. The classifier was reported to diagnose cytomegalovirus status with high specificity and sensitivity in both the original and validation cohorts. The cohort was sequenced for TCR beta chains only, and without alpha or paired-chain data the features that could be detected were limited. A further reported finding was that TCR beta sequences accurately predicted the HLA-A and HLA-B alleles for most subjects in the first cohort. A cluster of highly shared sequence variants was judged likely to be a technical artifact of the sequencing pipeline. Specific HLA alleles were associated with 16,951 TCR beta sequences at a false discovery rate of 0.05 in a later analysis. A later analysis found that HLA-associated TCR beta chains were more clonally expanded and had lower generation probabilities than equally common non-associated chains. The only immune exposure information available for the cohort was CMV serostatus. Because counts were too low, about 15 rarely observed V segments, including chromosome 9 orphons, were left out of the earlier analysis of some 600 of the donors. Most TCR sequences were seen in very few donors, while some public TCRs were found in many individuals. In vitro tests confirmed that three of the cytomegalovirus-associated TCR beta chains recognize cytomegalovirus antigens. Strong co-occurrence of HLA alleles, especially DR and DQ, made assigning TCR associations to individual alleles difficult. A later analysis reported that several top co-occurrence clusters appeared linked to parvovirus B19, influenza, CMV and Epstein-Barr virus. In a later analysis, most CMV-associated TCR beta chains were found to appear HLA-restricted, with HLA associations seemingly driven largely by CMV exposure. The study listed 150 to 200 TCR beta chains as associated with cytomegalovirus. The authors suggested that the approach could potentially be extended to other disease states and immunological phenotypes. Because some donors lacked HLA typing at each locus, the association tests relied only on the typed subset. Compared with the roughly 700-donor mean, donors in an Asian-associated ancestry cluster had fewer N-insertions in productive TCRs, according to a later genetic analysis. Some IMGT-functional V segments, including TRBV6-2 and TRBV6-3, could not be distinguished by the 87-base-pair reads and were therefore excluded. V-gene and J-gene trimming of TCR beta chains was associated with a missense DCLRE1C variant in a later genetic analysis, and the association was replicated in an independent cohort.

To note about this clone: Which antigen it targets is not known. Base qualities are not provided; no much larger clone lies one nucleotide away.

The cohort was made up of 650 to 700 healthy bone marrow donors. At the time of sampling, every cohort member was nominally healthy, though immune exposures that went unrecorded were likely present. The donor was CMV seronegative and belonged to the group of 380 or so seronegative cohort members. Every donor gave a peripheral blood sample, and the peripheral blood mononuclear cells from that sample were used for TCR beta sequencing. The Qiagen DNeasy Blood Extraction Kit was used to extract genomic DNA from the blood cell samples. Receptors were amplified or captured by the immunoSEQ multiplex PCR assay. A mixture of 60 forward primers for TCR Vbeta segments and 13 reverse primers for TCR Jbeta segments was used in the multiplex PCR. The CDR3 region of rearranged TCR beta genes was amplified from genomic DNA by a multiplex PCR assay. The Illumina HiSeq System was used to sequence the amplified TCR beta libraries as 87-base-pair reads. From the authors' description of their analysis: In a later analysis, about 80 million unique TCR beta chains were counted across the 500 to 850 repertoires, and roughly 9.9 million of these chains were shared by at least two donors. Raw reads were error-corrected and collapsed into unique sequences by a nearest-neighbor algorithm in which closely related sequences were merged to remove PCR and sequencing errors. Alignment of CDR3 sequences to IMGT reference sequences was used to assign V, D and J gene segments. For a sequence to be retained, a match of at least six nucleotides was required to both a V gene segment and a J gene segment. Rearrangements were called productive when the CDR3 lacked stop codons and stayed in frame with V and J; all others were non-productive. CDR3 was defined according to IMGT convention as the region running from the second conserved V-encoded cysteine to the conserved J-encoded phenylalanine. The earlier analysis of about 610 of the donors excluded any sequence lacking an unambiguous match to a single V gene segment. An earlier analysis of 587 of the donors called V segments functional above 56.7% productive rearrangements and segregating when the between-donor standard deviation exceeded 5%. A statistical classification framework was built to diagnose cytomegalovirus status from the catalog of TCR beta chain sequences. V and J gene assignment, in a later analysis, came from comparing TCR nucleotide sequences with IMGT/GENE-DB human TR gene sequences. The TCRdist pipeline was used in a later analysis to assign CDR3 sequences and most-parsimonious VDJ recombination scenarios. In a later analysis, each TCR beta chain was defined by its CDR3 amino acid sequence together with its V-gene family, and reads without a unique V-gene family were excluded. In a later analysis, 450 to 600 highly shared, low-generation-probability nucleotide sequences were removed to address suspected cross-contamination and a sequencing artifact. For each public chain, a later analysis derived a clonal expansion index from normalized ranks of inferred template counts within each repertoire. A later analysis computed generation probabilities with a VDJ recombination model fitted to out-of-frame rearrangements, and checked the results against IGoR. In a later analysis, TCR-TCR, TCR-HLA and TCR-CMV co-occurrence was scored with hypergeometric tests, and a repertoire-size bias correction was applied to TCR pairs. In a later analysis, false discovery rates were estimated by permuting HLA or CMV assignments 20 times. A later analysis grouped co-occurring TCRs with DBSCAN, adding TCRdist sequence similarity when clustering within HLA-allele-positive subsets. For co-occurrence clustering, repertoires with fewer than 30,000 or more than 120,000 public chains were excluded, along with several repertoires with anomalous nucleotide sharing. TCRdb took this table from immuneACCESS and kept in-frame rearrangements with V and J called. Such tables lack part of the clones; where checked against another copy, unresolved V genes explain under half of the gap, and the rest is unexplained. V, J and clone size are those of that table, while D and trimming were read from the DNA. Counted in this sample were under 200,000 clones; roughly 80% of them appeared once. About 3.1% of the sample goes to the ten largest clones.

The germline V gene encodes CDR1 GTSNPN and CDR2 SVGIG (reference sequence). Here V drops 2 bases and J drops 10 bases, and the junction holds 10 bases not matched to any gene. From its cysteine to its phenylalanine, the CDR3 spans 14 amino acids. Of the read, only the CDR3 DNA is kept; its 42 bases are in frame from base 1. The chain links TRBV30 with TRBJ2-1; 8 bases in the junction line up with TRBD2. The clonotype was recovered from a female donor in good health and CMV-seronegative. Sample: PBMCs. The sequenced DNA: TGTGCCTGGAGTTTTCGCGGGAGGCCGCCCGAGCAGTTCTTC. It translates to CAWSFRGRPPEQFF.